Below are 23 T cell receptor beta chains sequenced from a single sample in a study of naive and memory T cell subsets. Their recognized antigens are unknown. Findings and limits, study-wide: Especially in CD8 cells, naive repertoires contained a few larger clonotypes, possibly CD45RA-re-expressing memory cells.

An equimolar mix of two oligonucleotides served as the beta constant-region primer for TRBC1 and TRBC2. Four rounds of PCR amplified the ligated cDNA using nested alpha and beta constant-region primers plus SP2. TCRdb re-analysed the UMI-ligation and nested PCR reads in MiXCR, keeping a single row per CDR3 protein. The sample gives under 150,000 distinct CDR3 sequences, more than 15% of which show up once; about 0.57% is in the top ten. The specimen sequenced was naive CD8+ T cells from blood. Receptors were obtained from a human donor in good health.

This clonotype was counted a few times. The CDR3 DNA reads TGTGCCAGCAGCCACCCGACAGGGGAGGTCGCTGGGGCCAACGTCCTGACTTTC. This translates into CASSHPTGEVAGANVLTF. This chain uses TRBV3-1 with TRBJ2-6, with 8 bases identical to TRBD1. Per the germline V gene, CDR1 is LGHDT and CDR2 is YNNKEL (reference sequence). The junction had 9 bases not matched to a gene; V was cut back by 3 bases and J by 2 bases. CDR3 size: 18 residues.

V usage is TRBV15 and J usage is TRBJ2-2; 7 bases are shared with TRBD2. Germline-derived CDR1 and CDR2 are LNHNV and YYDKDF (reference sequence). CDR3 length equals 17 residues. The trim removed 0 bases at V and 7 bases at J, leaving 11 bases unmatched. The CDR3 region is CATSREVGLAVLGELFF. In DNA, the CDR3 is TGTGCCACCAGCAGAGAAGTTGGGCTAGCGGTACTCGGGGAGCTGTTTTTT.

Here the CDR3 reads CASSTGTEGLHEQYF. The CDR3 nucleotides are TGTGCCAGCAGCACCGGGACCGAGGGCTTACACGAGCAGTACTTC. The gene calls are TRBV6-2 or TRBV6-3 and TRBJ2-7, with D perhaps matching TRBD1 or TRBD2 (5 bases each). Trimming took 6 bases from V and 5 from J, leaving 20 bases between them. The CDR3 extends over 15 amino acids. Germline-derived CDR1 and CDR2 are MNHEY and SVGEGT.

There are a few counts of this clonotype. The chain is built from TRBV6-2 or TRBV6-3 and TRBJ2-1, with D unclear. V lost 1 base to trimming and J lost 8 bases, with 24 bases between them. Germline V gene lookup returns CDR1 MNHEY and CDR2 SVGEGT. This CDR3 comprises 18 residues. The CDR3 DNA reads as TGTGCCAGCAGTTACTTTGGACCATCGAGATTGATTCAGGATGAGCAGTTCTTC. Its protein is CASSYFGPSRLIQDEQFF.

The chain joins TRBV28 to TRBJ2-5, with D tentatively TRBD2 (7 bases). The CDR3 has 14 residues. The germline CDR1 and CDR2 sequences are MDHEN and SYDVKM. V lost 3 bases, J lost 3 bases, and 11 bases lay in between. CDR3: CASSLLGGEETQYF. The CDR3 DNA sequence: TGTGCCAGCAGTTTGCTAGGGGGGGAAGAGACCCAGTACTTC.

This chain uses TRBV14 with TRBJ2-3; a weak D match, TRBD2 (6 bases). V was shortened by 3 bases and J by 2 bases, with 18 bases between the two germline ends. The CDR3 has 17 amino acids. Germline CDR1 SGHDN, CDR2 FVKESK. This chain's CDR3 is CASSHFLLAGTTDTQYF. The CDR3 DNA reads as TGTGCCAGCAGCCACTTTCTATTGGCGGGAACCACAGATACGCAGTATTTT.

This clonotype was observed a handful of times. The chain has TRBV9 and TRBJ2-1; D gene ambiguous. Germline assignment: CDR1 SGDLS and CDR2 YYNGEE. Trimming took 1 base from V and 4 from J, leaving 9 bases between them. The CDR3 is 14 residues long. CDR3: CASSVRETYNEQFF. The CDR3 coding sequence is TGTGCCAGCAGCGTAAGAGAAACTTACAATGAGCAGTTCTTC.

The chain is built from TRBV5-1 and TRBJ2-1; 11 positions agree with TRBD2. Trimming took 2 bases from V and 0 from J; bases not matched to a gene: 7. The CDR3 has 18 residues. Germline V gives CDR1 SGHRS, CDR2 YFSETQ. For the CDR3, the DNA is TGCGCCAGCAGCTTTAGCGGGAGGGCCTCGAGCTCCTACAATGAGCAGTTCTTC. Encoded protein: CASSFSGRASSSYNEQFF.

V is TRBV29-1 and J is TRBJ2-1, with a weak D call TRBD2 (5 bases). CDR3 length: 13 residues. V was cut by 3 bases and J by 4 bases, with 10 bases left in between. Per the germline V gene, CDR1 is SQVTM and CDR2 is ANQGSEA. CDR3 sequence (DNA): TGCAGCGTTGATGGGAGAGGGTACAATGAGCAGTTCTTC. Its translation: CSVDGRGYNEQFF.

This clonotype has only a few counts. The chain is built from TRBV6-5 and TRBJ2-1; the D call may be TRBD1 or TRBD2 (5 bases each). Trimming stripped 5 bases from V and 8 bases from J, with 16 bases between. This CDR3 is built from 14 residues. Germline values: CDR1 MNHEY, CDR2 SVGAGI. The CDR3 sequence is CASSASGLADEQFF. The CDR3 region has the DNA TGTGCCAGCAGTGCCTCGGGGCTCGCTGATGAGCAGTTCTTC.

The chain joins TRBV5-6 to TRBJ2-1; D gene uncertain. V was cut by 4 bases and J by 6 bases, with 8 bases left in between. Germline assignment: CDR1 SGHDT and CDR2 YYEEEE. The length of the CDR3 is 12 residues. The CDR3 protein is CASSPWSNEQFF. In DNA form, the CDR3 reads TGTGCCAGCAGCCCCTGGTCCAATGAGCAGTTCTTC.

The V and J genes are TRBV5-1 and TRBJ2-1; 9 bases agree with TRBD2. Germline loops: CDR1 SGHRS, CDR2 YFSETQ. The trim removed 7 bases at V and 7 bases at J, leaving 12 bases unmatched. The CDR3 extends over 15 amino acids. The CDR3 nucleotides read TGCGCCAGCCACGTGGCGGGAGGGTCGGGGAATGAGCAGTTCTTC. It is translated as CASHVAGGSGNEQFF.

The chain is built from TRBV6-2 or TRBV6-3 and TRBJ2-7; D possibly corresponds to TRBD1 (6 bases). Germline V gene data show CDR1 as MNHEY and CDR2 as SVGEGT. V was cut by 5 bases and J by 2 bases, with 13 bases left in between. CDR3 length equals 14 residues. CDR3 sequence: CASSQPGHPYEQYF. The CDR3 bases are TGTGCCAGCAGTCAACCGGGACACCCCTACGAGCAGTACTTC.

The V and J genes are TRBV19 and TRBJ1-5, with D unresolved. Germline V CDR1 and CDR2: LNHDA, SQIVND (reference sequence). This CDR3 contains 15 residues. V was clipped by 0 bases and J by 9 bases, with 15 bases between them. Written as DNA, the CDR3 is TGTGCCAGTAGTATAGATCTCGAGGTGGCGGGGCCCCAGCATTTT. It encodes CASSIDLEVAGPQHF.

In this sample, this clonotype turned up a few times. The chain recombines TRBV29-1 with TRBJ2-7; a possible D gene is TRBD2 (6 bases). V was clipped by 3 bases and J by 2 bases, with 8 bases between them. The length of the CDR3 is 12 residues. Germline values: CDR1 SQVTM, CDR2 ANQGSEA. The CDR3, as DNA: TGCAGCGTTGAGTCGGGGGCCTACGAGCAGTACTTC. Translation: CSVESGAYEQYF.

In this sample, this clonotype turned up a few times. The chain couples TRBV10-1 to TRBJ2-3; possible D gene TRBD2, 6 bases. V gave up 2 bases and J gave up 5 bases, with 11 bases separating them. There are 14 residues in the CDR3. In germline, CDR1 is WNHNN, CDR2 SYGVQD (reference sequence). CDR3 in amino acids: CASSERREVDTQYF. The CDR3 coding sequence is TGCGCCAGCAGTGAGAGGAGGGAGGTAGATACGCAGTATTTT.

V gene TRBV28 combines with J gene TRBJ2-2, with no clear D. Per germline, CDR1 MDHEN and CDR2 SYDVKM. The length of the CDR3 is 16 residues. Trimming cost V 3 bases and J 0 bases, with 11 bases left between them. The DNA for the CDR3 is TGTGCCAGCAGTTTTCCCCCTGCGACGAACACCGGGGAGCTGTTTTTT. Amino acid sequence: CASSFPPATNTGELFF.

In its sample, this clonotype was seen a few times. V is TRBV9 and J is TRBJ2-3; D might be TRBD2 (5 bases). CDR1 and CDR2 from the germline V gene are SGDLS and YYNGEE. The CDR3 is made up of 14 amino acids. V lost 1 base, J lost 6 bases, and 12 bases lay in between. CDR3 region: CASSVYEGSDTQYF. DNA for the CDR3: TGTGCCAGCAGCGTATATGAGGGAAGTGATACGCAGTATTTT.

This clonotype was picked up a small number of times. V gene TRBV27 combines with J gene TRBJ2-1, with TRBD2 matching 8 bases. CDR1 and CDR2 from the germline V gene are MNHEY and SMNVEV (reference sequence). The CDR3 length is 14 residues. The V gene end was trimmed by 8 bases and the J gene end by 1 base; junction bases not matched to a gene: 4. CDR3 DNA sequence: TGTGCCAGCGGTGCGGGAGGTTCCTACAATGAGCAGTTCTTC. Its translation is CASGAGGSYNEQFF.

This clonotype was seen many times. The chain couples TRBV29-1 to TRBJ2-1; 11 bases align to TRBD2. CDR3 length: 13 residues. The V gene end was trimmed by 5 bases and the J gene end by 6 bases; junction bases not matched to a gene: 3. CDR1 and CDR2 from the germline V gene are SQVTM and ANQGSEA. The CDR3 sequence is CSVYGTSGNEQFF. The CDR3 bases are TGCAGCGTTTACGGGACTAGCGGCAATGAGCAGTTCTTC.

The chain employs TRBV11-2 and TRBJ2-6; D is undetermined. The CDR3 totals 14 residues. The germline V gene encodes CDR1 SGHAT and CDR2 FQNNGV. Trimming left V 0 bases short and J 4 bases short, with 4 bases between. DNA for the CDR3: TGTGCCAGCAGCTTAGATGCCGGGGCCAACGTCCTGACTTTC. The encoded protein is CASSLDAGANVLTF.

V gene TRBV13 combines with J gene TRBJ2-3; 12 nucleotides match TRBD2. In germline, CDR1 is PRHDT, CDR2 FYEKMQ (reference sequence). The CDR3 is 16 residues long. Losses at the gene ends were 5 bases for V and 2 bases for J; bases not matched to a gene: 5. The CDR3 protein is CASSVGTSGPTDTQYF. The CDR3, as DNA: TGTGCCAGCAGCGTTGGGACTAGCGGGCCCACAGATACGCAGTATTTT.

J is TRBJ2-7 and V is TRBV21-1. TRBV21-1 is a pseudogene locus. The CDR3 is 14 residues long. CDR3 coding DNA: TGTGCCAGCAGCAAAGTAGGCGATACCTACGAGCAGTACTTC. Translation: CASSKVGDTYEQYF.